The 25 T cell receptor beta chains listed next were all sequenced from one sample in a study of OX40 agonist ivuxolimab in advanced cancers. Generated by immunoSEQ multiplex PCR, the TCRdb table keeps only in-frame clones and is missing some. The data show some 25,000 clones, 86% seen once. Material: CD4+ or CD8+ T cells sorted from blood, obtained in a trial of the OX40 agonist ivuxolimab. These receptors originate from an adult with an advanced solid tumor such as melanoma, head and neck, liver or kidney cancer.

This chain joins TRBV15 and TRBJ2-1; TRBD1 matches 10 bases. Germline V lookup: CDR1 LNHNV, CDR2 YYDKDF (reference sequence). J lost 8 bases, V lost 4 bases, and 8 bases had no gene match. The CDR3 contains 15 residues. Here the CDR3 DNA reads TGTGCCACCAGCATTTGGACAGGGGGTATGGATGAGCAGTTCTTC. This encodes CATSIWTGGMDEQFF. The entire variable domain, with the rest obtained from reference TRBV15 and TRBJ2-1, is as follows: DAMVIQNPRYQVTQFGKPVTLSCSQTLNHNVMYWYQQKSSQAPKLLFHYYDKDFNNEADTPDNFQSRRPNTSFCFLDIRSPGLGDTAMYLCATSIWTGGMDEQFFGPGTRLTVL.

The V gene is TRBV7-7, the J gene TRBJ2-5, with D perhaps given as TRBD1 or TRBD2 (6 bases each). The CDR3 covers 16 residues. V was cut by 4 bases and J by 3 bases, with 18 bases left in between. Germline CDR1 is SSHAT and CDR2 is FNYEAQ (reference sequence). This CDR3 is CASSSPQEGVEETQYF. CDR3 nucleotide sequence: TGTGCCAGCAGCTCGCCCCAGGAGGGGGTAGAAGAGACCCAGTACTTC.

The gene calls are TRBV10-2 and TRBJ2-1; 9 bases are a match to TRBD2. The ends lost 2 bases at V and 0 bases at J; junction bases unmatched: 5. There are 17 residues in the CDR3. From germline, CDR1 is WSHSY and CDR2 SAAADI. The CDR3 DNA is TGCGCCAGCAGTGAGACTAGCGGGTCTTCCTCCTACAATGAGCAGTTCTTC. Amino acids: CASSETSGSSSYNEQFF.

DNA of the CDR3: TGTGCCAGCAGCTGGACAGGGCCGTCCACAGATACGCAGTATTTT. Its protein is CASSWTGPSTDTQYF. The chain is built from TRBV7-9 and TRBJ2-3, with 8 bases lining up with TRBD1. The trim removed 4 bases at V and 2 bases at J, leaving 5 bases unmatched. Germline CDR1 reads SEHNR; CDR2 reads FQNEAQ (reference sequence). The CDR3 consists of 15 residues. Full variable domain (missing parts from reference TRBV7-9 and TRBJ2-3): DTGVSQNPRHKITKRGQNVTFRCDPISEHNRLYWYRQTLGQGPEFLTYFQNEAQLEKSRLLSDRFSAERPKGSFSTLEIQRTEQGDSAMYLCASSWTGPSTDTQYFGPGTRLTVL.

The chain links TRBV4-2 to TRBJ2-5; D call uncertain. The DNA end favors TRBJ2-7, so the J call may be wrong. CDR3 size: 16 residues. The germline V gene encodes CDR1 LGHNA and CDR2 YNFKEQ. CDR3 protein: CASSQGIALSSYEQYF. CDR3 nucleotide sequence: TGTGCCAGCAGCCAAGGTATCGCCTTAAGCTCCTACGAGCAGTACTTC.

This clone was found once. The chain has TRBV19 and TRBJ2-1; weak D call: TRBD2 (5 bases). CDR3 size: 15 residues. Germline V gene lookup returns CDR1 LNHDA and CDR2 SQIVND (reference sequence). V was shortened by 3 bases and J by 6 bases, with 15 bases between the two germline ends. The CDR3 DNA sequence: TGTGCCAGTAGTATTTCCACTCTTACTAGCAATGAGCAGTTCTTC. As protein: CASSISTLTSNEQFF.

This clone has only a few counts. V and J are TRBV6-4 and TRBJ2-3; D is possibly TRBD1 (5 bases). V lost 4 bases and J lost 2, with 10 bases in between. The CDR3 totals 14 residues. CDR1 is MRHNA and CDR2 is SNTAGT in the germline V gene. CDR3 in amino acids: CASSAGRDTDTQYF. The CDR3 DNA follows: TGTGCCAGCAGTGCAGGGCGTGACACAGATACGCAGTATTTT.

The chain is built from TRBV4-1 and TRBJ2-1, with no clear D. With 3 bases removed from V and 3 bases from J, the gap between germline ends came to 6 bases. This CDR3 spans 13 amino acids. Germline V gives CDR1 MGHRA, CDR2 YSYEKL. Written as DNA, the CDR3 is TGCGCCAGCAGCCAGAGCGACTACAATGAGCAGTTCTTC. Translating it yields CASSQSDYNEQFF.

This chain connects TRBV7-9 to TRBJ2-1; 11 bases are a match to TRBD2. CDR1 and CDR2 (germline): SEHNR, FQNEAQ (reference sequence). Trimming cost V 5 bases and J 9 bases; bases outside gene matches: 6. There are 14 residues in the CDR3. The CDR3 sequence is CASSTSGSFGEQFF. The CDR3 DNA follows: TGTGCCAGCAGCACTAGCGGGAGTTTCGGTGAGCAGTTCTTC.

The rearrangement joins TRBV6-5 to TRBJ1-1; D remains unclear. This CDR3 is 15 amino acids long. CDR1 is MNHEY and CDR2 is SVGAGI in the germline V gene. Trimming shortened V by 1 base and J by 4 bases, and 13 bases separated the two germline ends. For the CDR3, the DNA is TGTGCCAGCAGTTACTTGGGCCCGGAGGGCACTGAAGCTTTCTTT. Amino acids: CASSYLGPEGTEAFF.

In this sample, this clone turned up once. V usage is TRBV15 and J usage is TRBJ2-2; D is unclear. The CDR3 is 12 amino acids. Germline V gene sequence: CDR1 LNHNV, CDR2 YYDKDF (reference sequence). The V end lost 1 base, the J end lost 8 bases, and 5 bases lay between the germline ends. The CDR3: CATSRGGGELFF. In nucleotides, the CDR3 is TGTGCCACCAGCAGAGGAGGTGGGGAGCTGTTTTTT.

This sequence joins TRBV27 and TRBJ1-1; 7 bases agree with TRBD1. In germline, CDR1 is MNHEY, CDR2 SMNVEV (reference sequence). This CDR3 is 18 amino acids long. The ends lost 8 bases at V and 3 bases at J; junction bases unmatched: 21. Here the CDR3 reads CASVQRGRTGAGYTEAFF. Written as DNA, the CDR3 is TGTGCCAGCGTCCAGCGAGGCCGAACAGGGGCAGGGTACACTGAAGCTTTCTTT.

J is TRBJ2-2 and V is TRBV13; no firm D call. Between the trimmed V and J ends, which lost 5 bases and 2 bases, there was a span of 15 bases. Germline loops: CDR1 PRHDT, CDR2 FYEKMQ (reference sequence). The length of the CDR3 is 16 residues. The CDR3 reads CASSDLGSDNTGELFF. As DNA, the CDR3 is TGTGCCAGCAGCGACCTGGGCAGTGATAACACCGGGGAGCTGTTTTTT.

This sequence joins TRBV9 and TRBJ1-1; no reliable D call. The CDR3 loop spans 15 amino acids. V dropped 7 bases and J dropped 4 bases, with 20 bases sitting between them. The germline V gene has CDR1 SGDLS and CDR2 YYNGEE. This chain's CDR3 is CASSHRAGRSTEAFF. The CDR3 nucleotides are TGTGCCAGCTCCCACCGGGCCGGACGGTCCACTGAAGCTTTCTTT.

The rearrangement uses TRBV19 and TRBJ2-1, with D tentatively TRBD2 (6 bases). This CDR3 region has 16 residues. Trimming removed 5 bases at V and 4 bases at J, with 18 bases between. Germline lookup yields CDR1 LNHDA and CDR2 SQIVND (reference sequence). In DNA, the CDR3 is TGTGCCAGTAGTCCGCGAGCGGGCCCCGGGTACAATGAGCAGTTCTTC. Translated, it gives CASSPRAGPGYNEQFF.

V is TRBV19 and J is TRBJ2-1; 10 bases agree with TRBD1. The CDR3 contains 13 residues. Losses at the gene ends were 7 bases for V and 4 bases for J; bases not matched to a gene: 1. Germline assignment: CDR1 LNHDA and CDR2 SQIVND (reference sequence). The chain's CDR3 is CASKDRGYNEQFF. The DNA for the CDR3 is TGTGCCAGTAAGGACAGGGGGTACAATGAGCAGTTCTTC. The full variable domain, its missing parts supplied by reference TRBV19 and TRBJ2-1, is DGGITQSPKYLFRKEGQNVTLSCEQNLNHDAMYWYRQDPGQGLRLIYYSQIVNDFQKGDIAEGYSVSREKKESFPLTVTSAQKNPTAFYLCASKDRGYNEQFFGPGTRLTVL.

The rearrangement links TRBV6-5 to TRBJ2-1; D might be TRBD1 (6 bases). CDR1 is MNHEY and CDR2 is SVGAGI in the germline V gene. Trimming took off 2 bases at V and 4 bases at J, with 9 bases between the two ends. This CDR3 has 14 amino acids. The CDR3 sequence is CASSYLGQYNEQFF. CDR3 coding DNA: TGTGCCAGCAGTTACCTAGGACAGTACAATGAGCAGTTCTTC.

This chain links TRBV6-5 with TRBJ2-7; weak D call: TRBD1 (5 bases). The CDR3 loop spans 15 amino acids. CDR1 is MNHEY and CDR2 is SVGAGI in the germline V gene. Deletions cut 0 bases from V and 1 base from J, with 10 bases between. CDR3 nucleotides: TGTGCCAGCAGTTACTCGGGTGGGGCGTCCTACGAGCAGTACTTC. It yields the protein CASSYSGGASYEQYF.

The chain employs TRBV28 and TRBJ2-7; tentatively, D is TRBD1 (5 bases). The CDR3 runs to 13 residues. From germline, CDR1 is MDHEN and CDR2 SYDVKM. Trimming took off 7 bases at V and 3 bases at J, with 13 bases between the two ends. The CDR3 is CASTPTALYEQYF. CDR3 DNA sequence: TGTGCCAGCACCCCGACAGCACTCTACGAGCAGTACTTC.

This clone appeared a single time. This chain links TRBV6-5 with TRBJ1-1; TRBD1 is a possible D gene (5 bases). The CDR3 runs to 14 residues. Germline V gives CDR1 MNHEY, CDR2 SVGAGI. Trimming removed 6 bases from V and 6 bases from J, with 17 bases in between. The CDR3 here is CASRPPGGDAEAFF. CDR3 coding DNA: TGTGCCAGCAGACCCCCGGGGGGGGACGCTGAAGCTTTCTTT.

The chain is built from TRBV27 and TRBJ2-7; D may match TRBD1 or TRBD2 (5 bases each). Germline values: CDR1 MNHEY, CDR2 SMNVEV (reference sequence). CDR3 length: 14 amino acids. V was clipped by 6 bases and J by 5 bases, with 17 bases between them. CDR3 bases: TGTGCCAGCAGAAACCCCGGGACCACGGACGAGCAGTACTTC. Encoded protein: CASRNPGTTDEQYF.

The chain employs TRBV5-1 and TRBJ2-7, with 7 bases identical to TRBD1. Looked up from germline, CDR1 is SGHRS and CDR2 is YFSETQ. The trim removed 3 bases at V and 3 bases at J, leaving 15 bases unmatched. This CDR3 contains 17 residues. CDR3 sequence: CASSSLPWTGIGYEQYF. The CDR3 DNA sequence: TGCGCCAGCAGCTCACTACCCTGGACAGGAATCGGCTACGAGCAGTACTTC.

J is TRBJ2-7 and V is TRBV27, with D maybe TRBD1 (6 bases). Germline assignment: CDR1 MNHEY and CDR2 SMNVEV (reference sequence). The CDR3 spans 12 residues. V dropped 6 bases and J dropped 2 bases, with 8 bases sitting between them. The CDR3 DNA reads as TGTGCCAGCAGGGACAGTCCCTACGAGCAGTACTTC. Amino acids: CASRDSPYEQYF.

The gene calls are TRBV19 and TRBJ2-1, with D uncertain. The CDR3 extends over 11 amino acids. CDR1 and CDR2 from the germline V gene are LNHDA and SQIVND (reference sequence). Trimming left V 7 bases short and J 7 bases short, with 8 bases between. The CDR3 sequence is CASTVGNEQFF. Here the CDR3 DNA reads TGTGCCAGTACCGTAGGAAATGAGCAGTTCTTC.

V is TRBV9 and J is TRBJ1-2; D is unclear. V dropped 0 bases and J dropped 8 bases, with 11 bases sitting between them. The CDR3 is 13 amino acids. Per germline, CDR1 SGDLS and CDR2 YYNGEE. The CDR3 DNA reads as TGTGCCAGCAGCGTAGGGCAGGTTTCCGGCTACACCTTC. This codes for CASSVGQVSGYTF.